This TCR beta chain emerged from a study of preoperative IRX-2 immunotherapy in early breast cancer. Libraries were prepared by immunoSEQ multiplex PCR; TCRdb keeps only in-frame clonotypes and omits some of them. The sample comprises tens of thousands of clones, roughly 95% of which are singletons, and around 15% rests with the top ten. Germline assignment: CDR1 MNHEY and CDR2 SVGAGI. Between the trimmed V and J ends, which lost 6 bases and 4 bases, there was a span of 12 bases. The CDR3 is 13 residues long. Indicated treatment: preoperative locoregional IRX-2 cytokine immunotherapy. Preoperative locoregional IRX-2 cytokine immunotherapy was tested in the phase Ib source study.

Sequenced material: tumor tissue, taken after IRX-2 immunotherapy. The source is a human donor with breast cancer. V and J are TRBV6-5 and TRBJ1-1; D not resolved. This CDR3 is CASRTGSSTEAFF. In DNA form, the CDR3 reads TGTGCCAGCAGGACGGGTAGTAGCACTGAAGCTTTCTTT.